These T cell receptor beta chains were read from a single sample in a study of beta chain features in type 1 diabetes. Method: immunoSEQ multiplex PCR; TCRdb's copy keeps in-frame clones and lacks some. The sample shows a few hundred thousand clones, about 14% of them seen only once. Sequenced: naive CD4+ T cells from blood. Every receptor here comes from a man aged 25 to 40 with type 1 diabetes. CDR3s include the opening cysteine and the closing phenylalanine or tryptophan. A D gene is named only where the DNA matches it firmly. The size of a clone is reported for some rows only, either as once, few or many, or as a class for expanded clones.

abundance: few
j_gene: TRBJ1-5
v_gene: TRBV27
d_gene: TRBD1
CDR3aa: CASSLRTGVGQPQHF
CDR3nt: TGTGCCAGCAGTTTGAGGACAGGGGTCGGACAGCCCCAGCATTTT

abundance: .
j_gene: TRBJ1-1
v_gene: TRBV9
d_gene: TRBD1
CDR3aa: CASSVGGQGTEAFF
CDR3nt: TGTGCCAGCAGCGTAGGGGGACAGGGAACTGAAGCTTTCTTT

abundance: .
j_gene: TRBJ2-1
v_gene: TRBV1
d_gene: .
CDR3aa: CTSETRAGGHNEQFF
CDR3nt: TGCACCAGCGAGACCCGAGCGGGGGGGCACAATGAGCAGTTCTTC

abundance: .
j_gene: TRBJ2-7
v_gene: TRBV6-5
d_gene: .
CDR3aa: CASKAGSYEQYF
CDR3nt: TGTGCCAGCAAGGCAGGGTCCTACGAGCAGTACTTC

abundance: .
j_gene: TRBJ1-5
v_gene: TRBV2
d_gene: .
CDR3aa: CASSEDRGSQHF
CDR3nt: TGTGCCAGCAGTGAAGACCGCGGATCCCAGCATTTT

abundance: .
j_gene: TRBJ1-5
v_gene: TRBV5-1
d_gene: .
CDR3aa: CASSSTPGNSNQPQHF
CDR3nt: TGCGCCAGCAGCTCTACTCCGGGAAATAGCAATCAGCCCCAGCATTTT

abundance: .
j_gene: TRBJ1-1
v_gene: TRBV29-1
d_gene: .
CDR3aa: CRAQGMTEAFF
CDR3nt: TGCAGGGCGCAGGGGATGACTGAAGCTTTCTTT

abundance: .
j_gene: TRBJ1-2
v_gene: TRBV9
d_gene: .
CDR3aa: CASSVPSYGYTF
CDR3nt: TGTGCCAGCAGCGTACCCTCCTATGGCTACACCTTC

abundance: few
j_gene: TRBJ1-4
v_gene: TRBV29-1
d_gene: .
CDR3aa: CSVGAEKLFF
CDR3nt: TGCAGCGTGGGGGCTGAAAAACTGTTTTTT

abundance: .
j_gene: TRBJ1-2
v_gene: TRBV30
d_gene: .
CDR3aa: CAWRTNNYGYTF
CDR3nt: TGTGCCTGGAGGACTAATAACTATGGCTACACCTTC

abundance: .
j_gene: TRBJ1-1
v_gene: TRBV2
d_gene: .
CDR3aa: CASSQVGSNTEAFF
CDR3nt: TGTGCCAGCAGCCAGGTGGGCTCGAACACTGAAGCTTTCTTT

abundance: few
j_gene: TRBJ1-4
v_gene: TRBV14
d_gene: TRBD1
CDR3aa: CASSRGRGQVYEKLFF
CDR3nt: TGTGCCAGCAGCCGCGGCAGGGGGCAGGTTTATGAAAAACTGTTTTTT

abundance: .
j_gene: TRBJ1-1
v_gene: TRBV5-1
d_gene: .
CDR3aa: CASSLRRVNTEAFF
CDR3nt: TGCGCCAGCAGCTTGAGGAGAGTGAACACTGAAGCTTTCTTT

abundance: few
j_gene: TRBJ2-5
v_gene: TRBV5-4
d_gene: TRBD2
CDR3aa: CASSLAGGAQGETQYF
CDR3nt: TGTGCCAGCAGCTTGGCCGGGGGGGCCCAAGGGGAGACCCAGTACTTC

abundance: .
j_gene: TRBJ2-2
v_gene: TRBV5-4
d_gene: TRBD2
CDR3aa: CASSPGLGGTGELFF
CDR3nt: TGTGCCAGCAGCCCCGGACTAGGTGGCACCGGGGAGCTGTTTTTT

abundance: few
j_gene: TRBJ1-1
v_gene: TRBV6-5
d_gene: TRBD1
CDR3aa: CASSLQGTGTTEAFF
CDR3nt: TGTGCCAGCAGTTTACAGGGGACAGGGACCACTGAAGCTTTCTTT

abundance: few
j_gene: TRBJ2-1
v_gene: TRBV2
d_gene: TRBD2
CDR3aa: CASALAGGSSSYNEQFF
CDR3nt: TGTGCCAGCGCACTAGCGGGGGGGTCCAGCTCCTACAATGAGCAGTTCTTC

abundance: .
j_gene: TRBJ1-2
v_gene: TRBV2
d_gene: .
CDR3aa: CASSDGGGLNYGYTF
CDR3nt: TGTGCCAGCAGTGATGGGGGCGGCCTTAACTATGGCTACACCTTC

abundance: .
j_gene: TRBJ2-2
v_gene: TRBV21-1
d_gene: .
CDR3aa: CASIQGNRELFF
CDR3nt: TGTGCCAGCATTCAGGGAAACAGGGAGCTGTTTTTT

abundance: .
j_gene: TRBJ2-4
v_gene: TRBV5-1
d_gene: .
CDR3aa: CASRPWGENIQYF
CDR3nt: TGCGCCAGCAGGCCATGGGGGGAAAACATTCAGTACTTC

abundance: .
j_gene: TRBJ2-7
v_gene: TRBV5-1
d_gene: TRBD2
CDR3aa: CASSPPLGGTSDEQYF
CDR3nt: TGCGCCAGCAGCCCCCCTCTAGGAGGGACTAGCGACGAGCAGTACTTC

abundance: few
j_gene: TRBJ2-2
v_gene: TRBV7-9
d_gene: .
CDR3aa: CASSLQGGNTGELFF
CDR3nt: TGTGCCAGCAGCTTACAGGGAGGAAACACCGGGGAGCTGTTTTTT

abundance: few
j_gene: TRBJ1-5
v_gene: TRBV21-1
d_gene: .
CDR3aa: CASSKESGYSNQPQHF
CDR3nt: TGTGCCAGCAGCAAAGAGTCCGGGTATAGCAATCAGCCCCAGCATTTT

abundance: few
j_gene: TRBJ1-1
v_gene: TRBV29-1
d_gene: .
CDR3aa: CSVARGTEAFF
CDR3nt: TGCAGCGTTGCCCGGGGGACTGAAGCTTTCTTT

abundance: few
j_gene: TRBJ1-5
v_gene: TRBV6-5
d_gene: .
CDR3aa: CASSPGGNSNQPQHF
CDR3nt: TGTGCCAGCAGCCCCGGGGGAAATAGCAATCAGCCCCAGCATTTT

abundance: few
j_gene: TRBJ2-7
v_gene: TRBV6-1
d_gene: .
CDR3aa: CASSDPGGPRDYEQYF
CDR3nt: TGTGCCAGCAGTGACCCAGGTGGGCCTCGGGACTACGAGCAGTACTTC

abundance: few
j_gene: TRBJ2-5
v_gene: TRBV10-3
d_gene: .
CDR3aa: CAITQSPGETQYF
CDR3nt: TGTGCCATCACCCAGTCCCCGGGAGAGACCCAGTACTTC

abundance: .
j_gene: TRBJ2-3
v_gene: TRBV7-9
d_gene: TRBD2
CDR3aa: CASSRLAGGESAGDTQYF
CDR3nt: TGTGCCAGCAGCCGACTAGCGGGAGGAGAGAGCGCGGGAGATACGCAGTATTTT

abundance: few
j_gene: TRBJ2-4
v_gene: TRBV29-1
d_gene: TRBD1
CDR3aa: CSATRAGGGNIQYF
CDR3nt: TGCAGCGCCACTCGGGCAGGGGGCGGAAACATTCAGTACTTC

abundance: .
j_gene: TRBJ2-1
v_gene: TRBV5-1
d_gene: TRBD2
CDR3aa: CASSLEQRETYNEQFF
CDR3nt: TGCGCCAGCAGCTTGGAACAGCGGGAGACCTACAATGAGCAGTTCTTC

abundance: .
j_gene: TRBJ1-5
v_gene: TRBV15
d_gene: TRBD1
CDR3aa: CATSRAGGQAGGQPQHF
CDR3nt: TGTGCCACCAGCAGAGCTGGAGGACAGGCGGGGGGCCAGCCCCAGCATTTT

abundance: .
j_gene: TRBJ1-1
v_gene: TRBV18
d_gene: TRBD1
CDR3aa: CASSPLGQGGTEAFF
CDR3nt: TGTGCCAGCTCACCCTTGGGACAGGGTGGCACTGAAGCTTTCTTT

abundance: .
j_gene: TRBJ2-1
v_gene: TRBV5-6
d_gene: TRBD2
CDR3aa: CASSLAPSGGNEQFF
CDR3nt: TGTGCCAGCAGCTTGGCGCCTAGCGGTGGCAATGAGCAGTTCTTC

abundance: .
j_gene: TRBJ1-1
v_gene: TRBV11-1
d_gene: .
CDR3aa: CASSLGRPAAAFF
CDR3nt: TGTGCCAGCAGCTTAGGTCGACCGGCGGCCGCTTTCTTT

abundance: few
j_gene: TRBJ2-1
v_gene: TRBV25-1
d_gene: TRBD1
CDR3aa: CASSDPGQGYNEQFF
CDR3nt: TGTGCCAGCAGTGATCCGGGACAGGGCTACAATGAGCAGTTCTTC

abundance: few
j_gene: TRBJ2-7
v_gene: TRBV6-1
d_gene: .
CDR3aa: CASSETGYEQYF
CDR3nt: TGTGCCAGCAGTGAAACGGGCTACGAGCAGTACTTC

abundance: few
j_gene: TRBJ2-2
v_gene: TRBV5-1
d_gene: .
CDR3aa: CASSSGYRELFF
CDR3nt: TGCGCCAGCAGCTCGGGGTACCGGGAGCTGTTTTTT

abundance: few
j_gene: TRBJ2-3
v_gene: TRBV29-1
d_gene: TRBD1
CDR3aa: CSAQGGTDTQYF
CDR3nt: TGCAGCGCCCAGGGGGGCACAGATACGCAGTATTTT

abundance: .
j_gene: TRBJ2-1
v_gene: TRBV6-5
d_gene: TRBD2
CDR3aa: CASSYVRGDEQFF
CDR3nt: TGTGCCAGCAGTTACGTCCGGGGGGATGAGCAGTTCTTC

abundance: few
j_gene: TRBJ2-3
v_gene: TRBV7-8
d_gene: TRBD1
CDR3aa: CASSSPGQSAQRTDTQYF
CDR3nt: TGTGCCAGCAGCTCTCCGGGACAGAGCGCTCAAAGGACAGATACGCAGTATTTT

abundance: .
j_gene: TRBJ2-5
v_gene: TRBV6-6
d_gene: .
CDR3aa: CASTPPGGTETQYF
CDR3nt: TGTGCCAGCACCCCCCCTGGGGGGACAGAGACCCAGTACTTC

abundance: few
j_gene: TRBJ2-7
v_gene: TRBV18
d_gene: .
CDR3aa: CASSPLVEYEQYF
CDR3nt: TGTGCCAGCTCACCACTGGTAGAGTACGAGCAGTACTTC

abundance: .
j_gene: TRBJ1-1
v_gene: TRBV2
d_gene: .
CDR3aa: CASRYLQGIEAFF
CDR3nt: TGTGCCAGCAGATACTTACAGGGAATTGAAGCTTTCTTT

abundance: .
j_gene: TRBJ1-6
v_gene: TRBV5-1
d_gene: .
CDR3aa: CAGRTAPGGALHF
CDR3nt: TGCGCCGGCAGGACAGCTCCCGGGGGGGCCCTCCACTTT

abundance: few
j_gene: TRBJ2-3
v_gene: TRBV30
d_gene: TRBD2
CDR3aa: CALGLGLASTDTQYF
CDR3nt: TGTGCCTTAGGCTTAGGACTAGCGAGCACAGATACGCAGTATTTT

abundance: .
j_gene: TRBJ2-5
v_gene: TRBV7-8
d_gene: .
CDR3aa: CASSLVGGGETQYF
CDR3nt: TGTGCCAGCAGCTTAGTTGGCGGCGGGGAGACCCAGTACTTC

abundance: few
j_gene: TRBJ2-3
v_gene: TRBV6-5
d_gene: TRBD1
CDR3aa: CASSYRDSQDTQYF
CDR3nt: TGTGCCAGCAGTTACCGGGACAGTCAAGATACGCAGTATTTT

abundance: .
j_gene: TRBJ1-3
v_gene: TRBV6-6
d_gene: .
CDR3aa: CATRQGSGNTIYF
CDR3nt: TGTGCCACCCGACAAGGCTCTGGAAACACCATATATTTT

abundance: few
j_gene: TRBJ1-2
v_gene: TRBV5-1
d_gene: TRBD1
CDR3aa: CASSVRQGNGYTF
CDR3nt: TGCGCCAGCAGCGTACGACAGGGAAATGGCTACACCTTC

abundance: .
j_gene: TRBJ2-7
v_gene: TRBV6-6
d_gene: TRBD1
CDR3aa: CASSRQGSPYEQYF
CDR3nt: TGTGCCAGCAGTCGACAGGGGAGCCCCTACGAGCAGTACTTC

abundance: .
j_gene: TRBJ1-5
v_gene: TRBV6-1
d_gene: .
CDR3aa: CASSLYNTGGEPQHF
CDR3nt: TGTGCCAGCAGTTTATACAACACGGGCGGGGAGCCCCAGCATTTT